This section outlines one TCR beta chain sequence together with its context. Its antigen remains unknown. V trimming: 3 bases; J trimming: 7 bases; junction bases outside the gene matches: 8. The CDR3 runs to 14 residues. Germline V gives CDR1 ENHRY, CDR2 SYGVKD. This entry belongs to a study of cytomegalovirus exposure and HLA in healthy donors. Looking at the study overall: The 90 to 150 validation repertoires, a later analysis reported, used the same platform as the approximately 670 first-cohort repertoires.

The study, taken as a whole, reports: For most TCR sequences rarity was the rule, although some public TCRs occurred in many donors.

TCRdb's table, derived via immunoSEQ multiplex PCR, lists solely in-frame clones and lacks some. The sample includes 150,000 to 200,000 clones, 85% of them seen just once. What was sequenced was PBMCs. V usage is TRBV10-3 and J usage is TRBJ2-5, with TRBD1 matching 7 bases. The sequence derives from a man aged 25-40 years in good health and CMV-seropositive. The CDR3 is CAISDVQGYGTQYF. The DNA for the CDR3 is TGTGCCATCAGTGATGTACAGGGGTATGGGACCCAGTACTTC.